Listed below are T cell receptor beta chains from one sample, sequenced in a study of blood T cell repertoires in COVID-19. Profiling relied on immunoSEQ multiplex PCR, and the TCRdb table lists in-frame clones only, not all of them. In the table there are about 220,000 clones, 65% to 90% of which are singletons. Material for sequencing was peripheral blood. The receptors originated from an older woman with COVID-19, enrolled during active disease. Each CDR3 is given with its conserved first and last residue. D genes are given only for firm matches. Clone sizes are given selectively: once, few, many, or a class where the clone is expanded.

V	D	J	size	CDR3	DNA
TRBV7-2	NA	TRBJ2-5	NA	CASSSTGLIVETQYF	TGTGCCAGCAGCTCAACGGGACTTATAGTAGAGACCCAGTACTTC
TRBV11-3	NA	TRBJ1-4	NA	CASSLWAGNEKLFF	TGTGCCAGCAGCTTGTGGGCAGGGAATGAAAAACTGTTTTTT
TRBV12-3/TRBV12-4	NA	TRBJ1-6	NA	CASRLSRSPLHF	TGTGCCAGCAGACTGTCCCGTTCGCCCCTCCACTTT
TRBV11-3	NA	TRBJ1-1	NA	CASSLFTEFTEAFF	TGTGCCAGCAGCTTATTTACGGAGTTCACTGAAGCTTTCTTT
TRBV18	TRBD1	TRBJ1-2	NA	CASSPSGQGAGGYTF	TGTGCCAGCTCACCTTCCGGACAGGGGGCAGGTGGCTACACCTTC
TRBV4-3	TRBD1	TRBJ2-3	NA	CASSQEQQGLGTQYF	TGCGCCAGCAGCCAGGAACAACAGGGGCTTGGAACGCAGTATTTT
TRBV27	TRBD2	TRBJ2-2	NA	CASSLFAGGAGELFF	TGTGCCAGCAGTTTGTTTGCGGGAGGGGCCGGGGAGCTGTTTTTT
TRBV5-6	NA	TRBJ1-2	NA	CASSLRPPYGGYTF	TGTGCCAGCAGCTTACGCCCGCCGTACGGTGGCTACACCTTC
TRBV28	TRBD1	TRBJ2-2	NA	CASRSDRAVMTGELFF	TGTGCCAGCAGGTCGGACAGGGCAGTTATGACCGGGGAGCTGTTTTTT
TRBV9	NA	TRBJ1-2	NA	CASSVGGGARGYTF	TGTGCCAGCAGCGTAGGTGGGGGGGCGCGTGGCTACACCTTC
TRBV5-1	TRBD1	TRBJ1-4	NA	CASSYRTGGAANEKLFF	TGCGCCAGCAGCTACCGGACAGGGGGCGCAGCTAATGAAAAACTGTTTTTT
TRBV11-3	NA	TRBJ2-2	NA	CASSLQGVFANTGELFF	TGTGCCAGCAGCTTACAAGGGGTCTTTGCGAACACCGGGGAGCTGTTTTTT
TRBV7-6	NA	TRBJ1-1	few	CASNNLGEAEAFF	TGTGCCAGCAACAACCTCGGGGAGGCTGAAGCTTTCTTT
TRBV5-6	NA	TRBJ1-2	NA	CASTSMGRGDGYTF	TGTGCCAGCACCTCGATGGGCAGGGGAGATGGCTACACCTTC
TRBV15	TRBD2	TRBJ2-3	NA	CATSKGLANTQYF	TGTGCCACCAGCAAAGGACTAGCGAATACGCAGTATTTT